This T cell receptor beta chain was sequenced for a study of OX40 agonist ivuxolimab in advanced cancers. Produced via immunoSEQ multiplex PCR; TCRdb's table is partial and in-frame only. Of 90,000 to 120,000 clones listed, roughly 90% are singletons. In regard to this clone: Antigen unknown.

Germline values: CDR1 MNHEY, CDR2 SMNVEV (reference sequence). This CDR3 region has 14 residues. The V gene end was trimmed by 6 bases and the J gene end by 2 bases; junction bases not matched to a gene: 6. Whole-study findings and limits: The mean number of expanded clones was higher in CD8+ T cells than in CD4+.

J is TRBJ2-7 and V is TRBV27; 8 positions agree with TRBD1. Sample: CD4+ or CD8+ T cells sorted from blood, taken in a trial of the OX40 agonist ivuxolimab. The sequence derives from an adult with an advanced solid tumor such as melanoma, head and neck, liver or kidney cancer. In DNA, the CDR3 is TGTGCCAGCAGCGACCGACAGGGGACCTACGAGCAGTACTTC. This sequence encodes CASSDRQGTYEQYF.